This T cell receptor (beta chain) was documented in a study of beta chain features in type 1 diabetes. Study-wide background: The study found patients and healthy donors alike in age, gender and cell yields.

This clone was seen only once. CDR1 is KGHSH and CDR2 is LQKENI in the germline V gene. The CDR3 spans 15 residues. Trimming took off 3 bases at V and 5 bases at J, with 13 bases between the two ends. Expressed TCRB transcripts were sequenced after all isolated RNA was converted to cDNA. Produced via immunoSEQ multiplex PCR; TCRdb's table is partial and in-frame only. The sample consists of 350,000 to 400,000 clones, over 12% of them appearing once. This clonotype was obtained from a woman aged 18-29 years in good health. Sequencing used naive CD4+ T cells from blood. This chain joins TRBV18 and TRBJ1-4, with a possible D match to TRBD1 (5 bases). The CDR3 DNA is TGTGCCAGCTCACCCCTGACAGCTTTCAATGAAAAACTGTTTTTT. Translating it yields CASSPLTAFNEKLFF.